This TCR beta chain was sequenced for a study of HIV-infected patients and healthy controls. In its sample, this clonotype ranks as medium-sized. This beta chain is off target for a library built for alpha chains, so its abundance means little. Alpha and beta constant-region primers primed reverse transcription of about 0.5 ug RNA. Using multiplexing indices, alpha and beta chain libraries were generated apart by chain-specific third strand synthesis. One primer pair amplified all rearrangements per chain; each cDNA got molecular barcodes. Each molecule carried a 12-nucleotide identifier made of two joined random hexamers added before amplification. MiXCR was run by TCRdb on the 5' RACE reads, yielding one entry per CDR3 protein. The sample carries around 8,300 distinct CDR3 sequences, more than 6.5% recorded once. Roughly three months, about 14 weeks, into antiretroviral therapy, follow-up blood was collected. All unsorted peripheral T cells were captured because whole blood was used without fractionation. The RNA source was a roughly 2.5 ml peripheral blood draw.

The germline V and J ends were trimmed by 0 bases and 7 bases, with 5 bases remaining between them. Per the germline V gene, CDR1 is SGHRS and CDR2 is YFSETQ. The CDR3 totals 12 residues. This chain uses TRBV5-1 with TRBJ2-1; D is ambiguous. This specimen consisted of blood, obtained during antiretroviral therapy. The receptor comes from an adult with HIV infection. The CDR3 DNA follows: TGCGCCAGCAGCTTGGGGAGAAATGAGCAGTTCTTC. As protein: CASSLGRNEQFF.